This T cell receptor (beta chain) was captured in a study of cytotoxic CD8 clonotypes in ibrutinib-treated CLL. About the research overall: Patients: some eleven relapsed/refractory, more than 14 treatment-naive, fewer than 18 IGHV unmutated. Patients attained some 25 partial and 2 complete responses; at median around 68 months, around 15 remained remitted while approximately 12 progressed.

TCRdb's table, derived via immunoSEQ multiplex PCR, lists solely in-frame clones and lacks some. The sample carries over 200,000 clones, 75% to 80% recorded once. Germline CDR1 is SGHTA and CDR2 is FQGNSA. V dropped 5 bases and J dropped 5; count of bases not matched to a gene: 5. The CDR3 sequence is 13 residues long. The sequencing used PBMCs, collected after 12 months of ibrutinib treatment. The chain couples TRBV7-2 to TRBJ1-2; 7 bases fit TRBD1. This clonotype was obtained from a human donor with chronic lymphocytic leukemia. CDR3 bases: TGTGCCAGCAGCCCATTGACAGGGTATGGCTACACCTTC. It specifies CASSPLTGYGYTF.